The 29 T cell receptor beta chains listed next were all sequenced from one sample in a study of T cell repertoires in cytomegalovirus infection. The antigens for these receptors are not known. TCRdb re-called the reads with MiXCR, one entry per CDR3 protein. The sample lists just over 450,000 distinct CDR3 sequences; roughly 43% were seen once. The starting material was cultured PBMCs, obtained from culture after CMV antigen stimulation. The receptors here all came from a human donor in good health (CMV status not recorded). Some clones in this sample may be carry-over from other donors' samples.

This clonotype has just a few counts. The chain joins TRBV4-1 to TRBJ2-3; D is possibly TRBD2 (7 bases). Germline V gene lookup returns CDR1 MGHRA and CDR2 YSYEKL. Trimming stripped 4 bases from V and 6 bases from J, with 14 bases between. The CDR3 spans 14 residues. CDR3 bases: TGCGCCAGCAGCCTGAACGAGGGGGGGGATACGCAGTATTTT. Translation gives CASSLNEGGDTQYF.

This clonotype was observed a handful of times. The chain carries TRBV6-5 and TRBJ2-7; no definite D call. V was cut by 0 bases and J by 0 bases, with 6 bases left in between. Germline CDR1 MNHEY, CDR2 SVGAGI. The CDR3 is made up of 14 amino acids. CDR3 loop: CASSYSGDSYEQYF. The CDR3 DNA sequence: TGTGCCAGCAGTTACTCCGGTGACTCCTACGAGCAGTACTTC.

The chain recombines TRBV6-6 with TRBJ2-1; 10 nucleotides match TRBD2. V dropped 9 bases and J dropped 8; count of bases not matched to a gene: 13. This CDR3 spans 15 amino acids. Germline V gene lookup returns CDR1 MNHNY and CDR2 SVGAGI (reference sequence). CDR3 protein: CASSPASGGVYEQFF. CDR3 sequence (DNA): TGTGCCAGTTCACCGGCCAGCGGGGGGGTTTATGAGCAGTTCTTC.

This sequence joins TRBV7-9 and TRBJ1-6; D possibly corresponds to TRBD1 (5 bases). There are 14 residues in the CDR3. The V and J ends lost 4 bases and 14 bases respectively, with 18 bases between them. Germline CDR1 is SEHNR and CDR2 is FQNEAQ (reference sequence). The CDR3 protein is CASSWGDGSTSLHF. In DNA form, the CDR3 reads TGTGCCAGCAGCTGGGGGGACGGATCTACATCCCTCCACTTT.

DNA of the CDR3: TGTGCCAGTTCGACAGGTATGAACTATGGCTACACCTTC. This encodes CASSTGMNYGYTF. This chain uses TRBV6-2 or TRBV6-3 with TRBJ1-2; TRBD1 is a possible D gene (6 bases). V lost 9 bases and J 2 bases, leaving 13 bases between the germline ends. CDR1 and CDR2 from the germline V gene are MNHEY and SVGEGT. The CDR3 spans 13 residues.

The rearrangement joins TRBV12-3 or TRBV12-4 to TRBJ1-1; D is undetermined. The CDR3 runs to 13 residues. V was pared by 3 bases and J by 8 bases, with 13 bases between. The CDR3 DNA sequence: TGTGCCAGCAGTTTTACGAGGCTAGGGGAAGCTTTCTTT. As protein: CASSFTRLGEAFF.

The J gene is TRBJ2-7, the V gene TRBV7-8; 7 bases map to TRBD1. Unmatched junction bases numbered 9, after V lost 5 bases and J lost 2 bases. CDR1 is SGHVS, CDR2 FQNEAQ, per germline. This CDR3 spans 15 amino acids. The CDR3 region is CASSLEGGYTYEQYF. The DNA of the CDR3 is TGTGCCAGCAGCCTAGAAGGGGGCTATACCTACGAGCAGTACTTC.

This clonotype was picked up a small number of times. This chain links TRBV7-9 with TRBJ1-6, with D possibly TRBD1 on 6 matching bases. The germline V gene encodes CDR1 SEHNR and CDR2 FQNEAQ (reference sequence). The CDR3 is made up of 16 amino acids. V shed 5 bases and J shed 6 bases, with 17 bases lying between them. The CDR3 protein is CASSLPRGARNSPLHF. The CDR3, as DNA: TGTGCCAGCAGCCTCCCCCGGGGGGCTCGTAATTCACCCCTCCACTTT.

This clonotype was seen at least ten times. Here the CDR3 reads CASSSDRSRETQYF. In DNA form, the CDR3 reads TGTGCCAGCAGCTCGGACAGATCACGGGAGACCCAGTACTTC. The rearrangement joins TRBV7-2 to TRBJ2-5, with a tentative D call TRBD1 (6 bases). Germline V gives CDR1 SGHTA, CDR2 FQGNSA. This CDR3 contains 14 residues. The V end was cut by 4 bases, the J end by 5 bases, with 14 bases between.

A few counts support this clonotype. J is TRBJ2-7 and V is TRBV12-3 or TRBV12-4, with a possible D match to TRBD2 (6 bases). The CDR3 covers 12 residues. The V end was cut by 8 bases, the J end by 4 bases, with 12 bases between. The chain's CDR3 is CASGGAAYEQYF. In nucleotides, the CDR3 is TGTGCCAGCGGCGGGGCGGCATACGAGCAGTACTTC.

A few counts support this clonotype. The chain joins TRBV12-3 or TRBV12-4 to TRBJ2-5; TRBD1 matches at 7 bases. The trim removed 6 bases at V and 1 base at J, leaving 11 bases unmatched. The CDR3 is 16 amino acids. The CDR3 region has the DNA TGTGCCAGCAGACTCAATCGACAGGGAATCCAAGAGACCCAGTACTTC. Translation: CASRLNRQGIQETQYF.

The chain links TRBV30 to TRBJ2-1; D possibly corresponds to TRBD2 (5 bases). CDR1 is GTSNPN, CDR2 SVGIG, per germline (reference sequence). The CDR3 runs 13 residues. Trimming took 6 bases from V and 0 from J, leaving 9 bases between them. DNA of the CDR3: TGTGCCTGCCGGGGTAGCTCCTACAATGAGCAGTTCTTC. Amino acid sequence: CACRGSSYNEQFF.

The rearrangement links TRBV7-2 to TRBJ1-6; weak D call: TRBD1 (6 bases). Germline V gene sequence: CDR1 SGHTA, CDR2 FQGNSA. The V gene lost 5 bases and the J gene lost 7 bases, with 6 bases spanning the gap. This CDR3 region has 12 residues. Written as DNA, the CDR3 is TGTGCCAGCAGCACAGGGAATTCACCCCTCCACTTT. This encodes CASSTGNSPLHF.

To note about this clonotype: Mismatch with germline at one junction end may stem from a read error. V usage is TRBV10-3 and J usage is TRBJ2-7, with TRBD2 as a possible D gene (5 bases). The CDR3 is made up of 13 amino acids. Germline V gene data show CDR1 as ENHRY and CDR2 as SYGVKD. DNA for the CDR3: TGTGCCATCACTGAGGGATTGACGGGGGAGCAGTACTTC. It is translated as CAITEGLTGEQYF.

In its sample, this clonotype was seen a few times. The V call is TRBV2, the J call TRBJ2-7; 14 bases are a match to TRBD2. Per germline, CDR1 SNHLY and CDR2 FYNNEI. V shed 4 bases, J shed 1 base, and the junction held 9 bases outside the gene matches. The length of the CDR3 is 18 residues. The CDR3 nucleotides are TGTGCCAGCAGTGTGGGGACTAGCGGGAGAATATGGTCCTACGAGCAGTACTTC. Translated, it gives CASSVGTSGRIWSYEQYF. The full variable domain, its missing parts supplied by reference TRBV2 and TRBJ2-7, is EPEVTQTPSHQVTQMGQEVILRCVPISNHLYFYWYRQILGQKVEFLVSFYNNEISEKSEIFDDQFSVERPDGSNFTLKIRSTKLEDSAMYFCASSVGTSGRIWSYEQYFGPGTRLTVT.

V and J are TRBV7-2 and TRBJ1-3; D is unresolved. Germline V lookup: CDR1 SGHTA, CDR2 FQGNSA. There are 15 residues in the CDR3. Trimming cost V 2 bases and J 1 base, with 9 bases left between them. In DNA, the CDR3 is TGTGCCAGCAGCTTACAGCCCCCGTCTGGAAACACCATATATTTT. Translation gives CASSLQPPSGNTIYF.

This clonotype was counted between two and nine times. The chain recombines TRBV15 with TRBJ2-3; TRBD2 might be the D (6 bases). Trimming removed 6 bases from V and 8 bases from J, with 15 bases in between. CDR3 length: 13 residues. Germline V CDR1 and CDR2: LNHNV, YYDKDF (reference sequence). CDR3 region: CATSPLLSGTQYF. Written as DNA, the CDR3 is TGTGCCACCAGTCCACTCCTTAGCGGTACGCAGTATTTT.

The chain links TRBV6-5 to TRBJ2-1; TRBD2 aligns across 11 bases. J lost 6 bases, V lost 6 bases, and 7 bases had no gene match. Germline values: CDR1 MNHEY, CDR2 SVGAGI. CDR3 length equals 15 residues. As DNA, the CDR3 is TGTGCCAGCAGAAAGCTAGCGGGAGGCCCCAATGAGCAGTTCTTC. Translated: CASRKLAGGPNEQFF.

The CDR3 nucleotides read TGTGCCAGCAGCCCGGGGACCCACCGGGAGACCCAGTACTTC. Translated: CASSPGTHRETQYF. The chain links TRBV2 to TRBJ2-5; D tentatively reads TRBD1 or TRBD2 (5 bases each). CDR3 length: 14 residues. Trimming stripped 6 bases from V and 5 bases from J, with 16 bases between. CDR1 is SNHLY, CDR2 FYNNEI, per germline. The full variable domain, rest sourced from reference TRBV2 and TRBJ2-5, is EPEVTQTPSHQVTQMGQEVILRCVPISNHLYFYWYRQILGQKVEFLVSFYNNEISEKSEIFDDQFSVERPDGSNFTLKIRSTKLEDSAMYFCASSPGTHRETQYFGPGTRLLVL.

V is TRBV7-6 and J is TRBJ2-5; the match to TRBD2 covers 7 bases. Germline assignment: CDR1 SGHVS and CDR2 FNYEAQ. With 6 bases clipped from V and 5 bases from J, the junction kept 9 bases outside the gene matches. The CDR3 is made up of 14 amino acids. CDR3 residues: CASSPWEGVETQYF. The CDR3 DNA reads TGTGCCAGCAGTCCATGGGAGGGAGTGGAGACCCAGTACTTC. Based on the CDR3 plus reference TRBV7-6 and TRBJ2-5, the full variable domain is GAGVSQSPRYKVTKRGQDVALRCDPISGHVSLYWYRQALGQGPEFLTYFNYEAQQDKSGLPNDRFSAERPEGSISTLTIQRTEQRDSAMYRCASSPWEGVETQYFGPGTRLLVL.

In its sample, this clonotype was seen many times. The chain has TRBV7-2 and TRBJ2-5; 11 nucleotides align to TRBD2. The ends lost 5 bases at V and 7 bases at J; junction bases unmatched: 15. CDR3 length: 17 residues. CDR1 is SGHTA and CDR2 is FQGNSA in the germline V gene. CDR3 sequence: CASSQTGLAGSGGTQYF. The DNA of the CDR3 is TGTGCCAGCAGCCAGACCGGACTAGCGGGTTCCGGGGGGACCCAGTACTTC.

V usage is TRBV20-1 and J usage is TRBJ1-5; D call uncertain. Trimming pared 3 bases from V and 5 bases from J, leaving 14 bases between. In germline, CDR1 is DFQATT, CDR2 SNEGSKA (reference sequence). The CDR3 covers 14 residues. CDR3 DNA: TGCAGTGCTAGCCTCGCCGCCACCTATCAGCCCCAGCATTTT. Translated, it gives CSASLAATYQPQHF.

This rearrangement joins TRBV7-6 to TRBJ2-5; 9 bases line up with TRBD1. J was trimmed by 4 bases and V by 5 bases; bases with no gene match: 5. The germline V gene encodes CDR1 SGHVS and CDR2 FNYEAQ. The CDR3 has 14 amino acids. The CDR3 spells CASSGTTGGETQYF. The CDR3, as DNA: TGTGCCAGCAGCGGGACGACAGGGGGAGAGACCCAGTACTTC.

The chain combines TRBV6-6 with TRBJ2-7, with D possibly TRBD2 on 6 matching bases. This CDR3 has 16 residues. Germline CDR1 reads MNHNY; CDR2 reads SVGAGI (reference sequence). V was clipped by 5 bases and J by 0 bases, with 17 bases between them. CDR3 amino acids: CASSGDRDSPSYEQYF. CDR3 bases: TGTGCCAGCAGTGGCGACCGGGACTCCCCCTCCTACGAGCAGTACTTC.

This clonotype was counted only a few times. The chain combines TRBV7-9 with TRBJ1-1, with D hard to call. The CDR3 totals 14 residues. Trimming pared 0 bases from V and 8 bases from J, leaving 13 bases between. The germline V gene encodes CDR1 SEHNR and CDR2 FQNEAQ (reference sequence). The CDR3 DNA follows: TGTGCCAGCAGCTTAGCTAGAGAGACCTCAGAAGCTTTCTTT. Translated, it gives CASSLARETSEAFF.

The chain is built from TRBV6-6 and TRBJ2-4; D might be TRBD2 (6 bases). The CDR3 covers 15 residues. V was cut by 4 bases and J by 0 bases, with 10 bases left in between. Per the germline V gene, CDR1 is MNHNY and CDR2 is SVGAGI (reference sequence). CDR3 in amino acids: CASSSGESAKNIQYF. CDR3 nucleotide sequence: TGTGCCAGCAGTTCGGGGGAGTCAGCCAAAAACATTCAGTACTTC.

This clonotype has more than one count but fewer than ten. This chain's CDR3 is CASSFQGSSYGYTF. CDR3 nucleotide sequence: TGTGCCAGCAGCTTTCAGGGTTCGTCCTATGGCTACACCTTC. The J gene is TRBJ1-2, the V gene TRBV7-2; D might be TRBD1 (5 bases). The V end lost 3 bases, the J end lost 4 bases, and 12 bases lay between the germline ends. The CDR3 spans 14 residues. Germline CDR1 SGHTA, CDR2 FQGNSA.

The V call is TRBV2, the J call TRBJ1-2, with D possibly TRBD1 on 5 matching bases. The CDR3 is made up of 12 amino acids. Trimming pared 4 bases from V and 8 bases from J, leaving 11 bases between. Germline V CDR1 and CDR2: SNHLY, FYNNEI. CDR3 nucleotide sequence: TGTGCCAGCAGTGGCGGGGCTTGGGGCTACACCTTC. This translates into CASSGGAWGYTF.

This clonotype has only a few counts. V is TRBV6-5 and J is TRBJ2-3; D is perhaps TRBD2 (5 bases). The germline V gene encodes CDR1 MNHEY and CDR2 SVGAGI. The CDR3 totals 16 residues. Deletions cut 6 bases from V and 1 base from J, with 17 bases between. The CDR3 protein is CASSRAPTGGTDTQYF. The CDR3 nucleotides read TGTGCCAGCAGCCGGGCACCCACCGGGGGCACAGATACGCAGTATTTT.